The clone carrying this T cell receptor beta chain was seen a few times. Its antigen remains unidentified. Donors likely had unrecorded immune exposures despite being nominally healthy when sampled. CDR1 is SEHNR, CDR2 FQNEAQ, per germline (reference sequence). The V and J ends lost 4 bases and 7 bases respectively, with 19 bases between them. This CDR3 has 16 amino acids. These data originate in a study of cytomegalovirus exposure and HLA in healthy donors. Whole-study findings and limits: Later analysis demonstrated an association between a missense DCLRE1C variant and TCR beta V- and J-gene trimming. Reportedly, cytomegalovirus status was diagnosed with high sensitivity and specificity.

PCR involved 60 Vbeta and 13 Jbeta primers. Sequencing used immunoSEQ multiplex PCR; TCRdb keeps in-frame clones, though not all of them. The table lists over 150,000 clones, 77% of them singletons. The sequenced material came from PBMCs. This TCR derives from a woman in her fifties or sixties in good health and CMV-seropositive. The V gene is TRBV7-9, the J gene TRBJ1-4; D may be TRBD1 (5 bases). Here the CDR3 DNA reads TGTGCCAGCAGCTCGCCGAGAGCAGGGAGGGGTGAAAAACTGTTTTTT. Translating gives CASSSPRAGRGEKLFF.